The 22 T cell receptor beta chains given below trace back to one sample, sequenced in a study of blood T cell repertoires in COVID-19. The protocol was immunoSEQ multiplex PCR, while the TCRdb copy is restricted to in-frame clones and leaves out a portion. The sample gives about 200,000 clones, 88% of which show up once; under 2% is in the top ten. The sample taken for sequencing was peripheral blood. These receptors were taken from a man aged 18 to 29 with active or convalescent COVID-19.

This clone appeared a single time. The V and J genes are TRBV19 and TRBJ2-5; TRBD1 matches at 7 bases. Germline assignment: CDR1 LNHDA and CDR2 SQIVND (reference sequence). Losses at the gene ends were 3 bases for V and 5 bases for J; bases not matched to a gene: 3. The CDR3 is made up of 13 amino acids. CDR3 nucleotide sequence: TGTGCCAGTAGTATGACAGGGTACGAGACCCAGTACTTC. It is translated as CASSMTGYETQYF. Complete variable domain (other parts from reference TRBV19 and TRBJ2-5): DGGITQSPKYLFRKEGQNVTLSCEQNLNHDAMYWYRQDPGQGLRLIYYSQIVNDFQKGDIAEGYSVSREKKESFPLTVTSAQKNPTAFYLCASSMTGYETQYFGPGTRLLVL.

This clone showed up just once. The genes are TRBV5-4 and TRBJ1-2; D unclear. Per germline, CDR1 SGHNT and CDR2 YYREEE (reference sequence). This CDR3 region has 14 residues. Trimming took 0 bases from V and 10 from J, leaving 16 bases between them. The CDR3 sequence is CASSLEGGQDSYTF. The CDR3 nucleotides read TGTGCCAGCAGCTTGGAAGGCGGGCAGGACTCCTACACCTTC.

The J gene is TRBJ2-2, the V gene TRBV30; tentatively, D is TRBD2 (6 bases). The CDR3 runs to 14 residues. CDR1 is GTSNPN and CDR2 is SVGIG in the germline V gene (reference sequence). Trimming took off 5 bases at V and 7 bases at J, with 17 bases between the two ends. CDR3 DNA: TGTGCCTGGGACAATCAGGAGGGGAGCGGGGAGCTGTTTTTT. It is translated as CAWDNQEGSGELFF.

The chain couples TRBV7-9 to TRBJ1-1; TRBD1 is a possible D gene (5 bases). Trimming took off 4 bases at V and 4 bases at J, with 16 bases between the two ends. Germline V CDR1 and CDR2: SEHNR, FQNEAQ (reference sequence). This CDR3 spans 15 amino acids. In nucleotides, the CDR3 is TGTGCCAGCAGCTCTATGGCGGGGGGTGGCACTGAAGCTTTCTTT. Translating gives CASSSMAGGGTEAFF.

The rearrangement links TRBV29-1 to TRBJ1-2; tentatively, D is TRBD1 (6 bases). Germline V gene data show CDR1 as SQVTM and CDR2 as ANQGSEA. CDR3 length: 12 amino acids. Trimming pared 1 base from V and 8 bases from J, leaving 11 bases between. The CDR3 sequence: CSVEGEGVGYTF. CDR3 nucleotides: TGCAGCGTTGAAGGAGAGGGGGTCGGCTACACCTTC. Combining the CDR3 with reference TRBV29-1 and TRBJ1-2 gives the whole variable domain SAVISQKPSRDICQRGTSLTIQCQVDSQVTMMFWYRQQPGQSLTLIATANQGSEATYESGFVIDKFPISRPNLTFSTLTVSNMSPEDSSIYLCSVEGEGVGYTFGSGTRLTVV.

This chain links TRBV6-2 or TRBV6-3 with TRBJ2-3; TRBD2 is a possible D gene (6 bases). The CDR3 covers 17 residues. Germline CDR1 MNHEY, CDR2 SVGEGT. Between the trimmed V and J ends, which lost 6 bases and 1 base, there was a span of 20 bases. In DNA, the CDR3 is TGTGCCAGCAGCCCATTTAATGGCGGAGGGGGCACAGATACGCAGTATTTT. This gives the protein CASSPFNGGGGTDTQYF.

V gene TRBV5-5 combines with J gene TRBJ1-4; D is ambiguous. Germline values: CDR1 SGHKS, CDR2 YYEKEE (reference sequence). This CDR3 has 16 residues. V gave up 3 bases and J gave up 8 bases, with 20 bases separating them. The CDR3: CASSSVAGPGSEKLFF. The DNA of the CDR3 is TGTGCCAGCAGCTCGGTCGCAGGCCCCGGGAGCGAAAAACTGTTTTTT.

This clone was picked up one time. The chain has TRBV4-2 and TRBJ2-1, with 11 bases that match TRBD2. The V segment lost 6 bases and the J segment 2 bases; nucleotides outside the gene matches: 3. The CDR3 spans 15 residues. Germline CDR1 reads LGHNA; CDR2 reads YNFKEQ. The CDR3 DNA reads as TGTGCCAGCAGTCAACTAGCGGGAGCCTACAATGAGCAGTTCTTC. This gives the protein CASSQLAGAYNEQFF.

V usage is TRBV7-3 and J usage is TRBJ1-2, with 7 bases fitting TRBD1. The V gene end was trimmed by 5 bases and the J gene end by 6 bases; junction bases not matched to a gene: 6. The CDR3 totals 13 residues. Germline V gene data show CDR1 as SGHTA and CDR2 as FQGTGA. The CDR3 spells CASSDRDGDGYTF. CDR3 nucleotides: TGTGCCAGCAGCGACAGGGACGGGGATGGCTACACCTTC.

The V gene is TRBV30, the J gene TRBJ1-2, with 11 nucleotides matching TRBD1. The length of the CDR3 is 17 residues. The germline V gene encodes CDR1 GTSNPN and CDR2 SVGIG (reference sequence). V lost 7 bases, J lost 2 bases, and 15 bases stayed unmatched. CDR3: CALTRWGQGVKNYGYTF. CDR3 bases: TGTGCCTTAACCCGGTGGGGACAGGGGGTGAAAAACTATGGCTACACCTTC.

CDR3 in DNA: TGTGCCAGCTCACCGAATCCAGACAATGAGCAGTTCTTC. Amino acids: CASSPNPDNEQFF. V usage is TRBV18 and J usage is TRBJ2-1, with D unclear. The CDR3 covers 13 residues. Trimming took 3 bases from V and 5 from J, leaving 8 bases between them. Per the germline V gene, CDR1 is KGHSH and CDR2 is LQKENI.

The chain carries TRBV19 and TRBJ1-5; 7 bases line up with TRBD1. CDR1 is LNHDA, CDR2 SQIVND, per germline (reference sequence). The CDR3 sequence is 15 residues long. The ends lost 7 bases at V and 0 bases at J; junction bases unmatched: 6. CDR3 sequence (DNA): TGTGCCAGTACCTCAGGGGGGTATAGCAATCAGCCCCAGCATTTT. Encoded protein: CASTSGGYSNQPQHF.

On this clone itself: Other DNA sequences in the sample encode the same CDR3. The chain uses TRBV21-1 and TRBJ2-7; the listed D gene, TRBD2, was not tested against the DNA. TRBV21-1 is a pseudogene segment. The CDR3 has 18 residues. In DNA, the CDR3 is TGTGCCAGCAGCACAAGAGTATCAACTAGCAGATCTACCTCCGAGCAGTACTTC. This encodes CASSTRVSTSRSTSEQYF.

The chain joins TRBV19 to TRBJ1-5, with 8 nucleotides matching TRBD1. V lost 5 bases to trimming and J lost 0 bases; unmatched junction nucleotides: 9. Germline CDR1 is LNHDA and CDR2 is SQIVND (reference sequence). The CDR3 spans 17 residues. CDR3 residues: CASSRTGRSYSNQPQHF. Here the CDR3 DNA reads TGTGCCAGTAGTCGGACAGGGAGATCTTATAGCAATCAGCCCCAGCATTTT.

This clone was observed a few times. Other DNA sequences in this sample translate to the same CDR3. The CDR3 DNA is TGCAGCGTATCCCAGGGGAACACTGAAGCTTTCTTT. Amino acids: CSVSQGNTEAFF. The chain links TRBV29-1 to TRBJ1-1; D might be TRBD1 (5 bases). The CDR3 is 12 amino acids. CDR1 is SQVTM and CDR2 is ANQGSEA in the germline V gene. Deletions cut 6 bases from V and 1 base from J, with 9 bases between.

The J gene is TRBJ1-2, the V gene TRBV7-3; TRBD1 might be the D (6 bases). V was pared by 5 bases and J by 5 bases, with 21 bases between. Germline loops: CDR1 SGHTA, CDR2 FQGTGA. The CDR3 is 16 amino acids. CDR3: CASSPRPDRRLYGYTF. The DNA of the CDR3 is TGTGCCAGCAGCCCCCGGCCTGACAGGAGACTATATGGCTACACCTTC.

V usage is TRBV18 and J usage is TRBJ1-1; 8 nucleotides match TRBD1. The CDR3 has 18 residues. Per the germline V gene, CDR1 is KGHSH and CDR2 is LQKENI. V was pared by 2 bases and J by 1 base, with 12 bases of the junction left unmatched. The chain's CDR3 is CASSPLTPGGVGNTEAFF. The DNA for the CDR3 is TGTGCCAGCTCACCATTGACCCCAGGGGGCGTTGGGAACACTGAAGCTTTCTTT.

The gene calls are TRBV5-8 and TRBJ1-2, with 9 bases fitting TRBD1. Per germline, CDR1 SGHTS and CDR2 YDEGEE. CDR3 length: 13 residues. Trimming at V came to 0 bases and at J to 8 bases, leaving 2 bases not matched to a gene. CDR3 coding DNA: TGTGCCAGCAGCTTGGACAGGGGGCCCGGCTACACCTTC. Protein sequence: CASSLDRGPGYTF.

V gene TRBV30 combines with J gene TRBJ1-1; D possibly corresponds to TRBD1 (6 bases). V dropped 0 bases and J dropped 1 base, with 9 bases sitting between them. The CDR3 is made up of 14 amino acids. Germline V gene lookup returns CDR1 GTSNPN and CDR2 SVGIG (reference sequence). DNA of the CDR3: TGTGCCTGGAGTGTTACACAGGGGAACACTGAAGCTTTCTTT. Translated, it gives CAWSVTQGNTEAFF.

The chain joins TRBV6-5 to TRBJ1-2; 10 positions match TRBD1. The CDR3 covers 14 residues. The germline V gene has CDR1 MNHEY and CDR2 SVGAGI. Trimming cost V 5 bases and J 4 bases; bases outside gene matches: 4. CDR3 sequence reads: CASSLDRGAYGYTF. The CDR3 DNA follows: TGTGCCAGCAGTCTGGACAGGGGGGCCTATGGCTACACCTTC.

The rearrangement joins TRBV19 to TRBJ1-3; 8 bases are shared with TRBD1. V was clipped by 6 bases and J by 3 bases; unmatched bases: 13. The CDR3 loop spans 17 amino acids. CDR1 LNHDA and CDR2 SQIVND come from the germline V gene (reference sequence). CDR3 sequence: CASRKPSGGWGGNTIYF. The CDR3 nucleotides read TGTGCCAGTAGGAAGCCTTCAGGGGGCTGGGGTGGAAACACCATATATTTT.

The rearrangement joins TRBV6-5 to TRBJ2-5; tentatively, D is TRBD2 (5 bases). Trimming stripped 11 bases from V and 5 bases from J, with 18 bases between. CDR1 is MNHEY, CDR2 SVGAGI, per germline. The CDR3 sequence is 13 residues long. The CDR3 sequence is CAGPRRAKETQYF. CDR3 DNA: TGTGCCGGACCCAGGCGGGCGAAGGAGACCCAGTACTTC.